A selection of T cell receptor beta chains follows, all from one sample in a study of monozygotic twins with inflammatory bowel disease. TCRdb processed the 5' RACE reads again and assigns one entry to each CDR3 protein, with no DNA. The sample data list nearly 450,000 distinct CDR3 sequences. The sample was blood. The source is a human donor with ulcerative colitis or Crohn's disease, or a healthy co-twin of an affected twin (not recorded which). CDR3s include the opening cysteine and the closing phenylalanine or tryptophan.

>TRBJ2-5|TRBV28
CASRTESGAPETQYF
>TRBJ2-5|TRBV9
CASSVEPSNQETQYF
>TRBJ2-7|TRBV7-8
CASSLVGEWSF
>TRBJ2-1|TRBV7-2
CASSFYGVGNEQFF
>TRBJ2-7|TRBV15
CATSRDTFAGDGSKQYF
>TRBJ1-1|TRBV18
CASSPIDGGRDTEAFF
>TRBJ1-1|TRBV29-1
CSVLTGTGMNTEAFF
>TRBJ1-3|TRBV30
CAWSADRGGNTIYF
>TRBJ2-1|TRBV4-2
CASSQLGGGQDNEQFF
>TRBJ2-6|TRBV3-1
CASSLRGTQVSGANVLTF
>TRBJ1-1|TRBV5-1
CASSSHRGSNTEAFF
>TRBJ2-1|TRBV29-1
CSVEKRGSYNEQFF
>TRBJ2-4|TRBV27
CASSKYGTSGRRNIQYF
>TRBJ2-2|TRBV15
CATSREVPRVSGELFF
>TRBJ1-3|TRBV5-1
CASSLEGLGNSGNTIYF